This T cell receptor beta chain was sequenced in a study of radiation and T cells in renal cell carcinoma. This clone was seen a handful of times. The sample's time point: baseline pretreatment blood. Treatment defined: 15 Gy SBRT to primary tumor, nephrectomy 4 weeks later. The CDR3 runs to 16 residues. The germline V gene encodes CDR1 SGHVS and CDR2 FNYEAQ. Losses at the gene ends were 0 bases for V and 6 bases for J; bases not matched to a gene: 7. Assay: immunoSEQ multiplex PCR; the TCRdb copy retains only in-frame clones and omits some. Here the sample spans some 150,000 clones, over 65% being singletons.

The sequence came from a woman in her forties or fifties with renal cell carcinoma. The source material was blood, sampled from a patient whose treatment included radiotherapy and nephrectomy. V gene TRBV7-6 combines with J gene TRBJ2-2; TRBD2 matches 7 bases. CDR3 sequence (DNA): TGTGCCAGCAGCTTAGCGGCGGGAGTCTGGGCCGGGGAGCTGTTTTTT. The encoded protein is CASSLAAGVWAGELFF.